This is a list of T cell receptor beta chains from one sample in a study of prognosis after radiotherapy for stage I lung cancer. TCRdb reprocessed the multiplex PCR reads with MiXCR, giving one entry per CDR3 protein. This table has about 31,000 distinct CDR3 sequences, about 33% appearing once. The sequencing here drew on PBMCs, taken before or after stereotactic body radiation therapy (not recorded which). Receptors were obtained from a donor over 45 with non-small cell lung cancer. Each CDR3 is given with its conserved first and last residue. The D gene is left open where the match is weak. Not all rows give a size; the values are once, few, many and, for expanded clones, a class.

CDR3 DNA: TGTGCCAGCAGCGCCCCAGGGGAGGGGTACGAGCAGTACTTC
CDR3 protein: CASSAPGEGYEQYF
CDR3 length: 14
clone size: many
V gene: TRBV13
J gene: TRBJ2-7
D gene: .

CDR3 DNA: TGCAGTGCTTGGACTAGCCCTGAGCAGTTCTTC
CDR3 protein: CSAWTSPEQFF
CDR3 length: 11
clone size: many
V gene: TRBV20-1
J gene: TRBJ2-1
D gene: TRBD2

CDR3 DNA: TGTGCCTGGAGTGAAGACAGGGGTTATGAAAAACTGTTTTTT
CDR3 protein: CAWSEDRGYEKLFF
CDR3 length: 14
clone size: many
V gene: TRBV30
J gene: TRBJ1-4
D gene: TRBD1

CDR3 DNA: TGTGCCAGCAGTGAACAGGGGGCCGAAGGGACCCAGTACTTC
CDR3 protein: CASSEQGAEGTQYF
CDR3 length: 14
clone size: many
V gene: TRBV2
J gene: TRBJ2-5
D gene: TRBD1

CDR3 DNA: TGTGCCAGCAGTTCCCTACCCGACAGGGTAGAGTCCCAGTACTTC
CDR3 protein: CASSSLPDRVESQYF
CDR3 length: 15
clone size: many
V gene: TRBV12-3/TRBV12-4
J gene: TRBJ2-5
D gene: TRBD1

CDR3 DNA: TGTGCCAGCAGTGGGTCTAGCAAACACTCCTACGAGCAGTACTTC
CDR3 protein: CASSGSSKHSYEQYF
CDR3 length: 15
clone size: many
V gene: TRBV25-1
J gene: TRBJ2-7
D gene: .

CDR3 DNA: TGTGCCAGCAGCTTGGGTCTAACTTACAACACCGGGGAGCTGTTTTTT
CDR3 protein: CASSLGLTYNTGELFF
CDR3 length: 16
clone size: many
V gene: TRBV5-5
J gene: TRBJ2-2
D gene: .

CDR3 DNA: TGTGCCACCAGCAGAGATCCCTCGACATACACAGATACGCAGTATTTT
CDR3 protein: CATSRDPSTYTDTQYF
CDR3 length: 16
clone size: many
V gene: TRBV15
J gene: TRBJ2-3
D gene: .

CDR3 DNA: TGTGCCACCAGTGACGCCTCGGATGAAGGGGACGAGCAGTACTTC
CDR3 protein: CATSDASDEGDEQYF
CDR3 length: 15
clone size: many
V gene: TRBV24-1
J gene: TRBJ2-7
D gene: .

CDR3 DNA: TGTGCCAGCAGTGAGTCGATTAGCGATTGTGAGCAGTTCTTC
CDR3 protein: CASSESISDCEQFF
CDR3 length: 14
clone size: .
V gene: TRBV6-1
J gene: TRBJ2-1
D gene: .

CDR3 DNA: TGTGCCACCAGCAGTGCAGCGGGAACAGATACGCAGTATTTT
CDR3 protein: CATSSAAGTDTQYF
CDR3 length: 14
clone size: .
V gene: TRBV15
J gene: TRBJ2-3
D gene: TRBD2

CDR3 DNA: TGTGCCAGCAAGGAGCGGGAGGGGACCCAGTACTTC
CDR3 protein: CASKEREGTQYF
CDR3 length: 12
clone size: many
V gene: TRBV2
J gene: TRBJ2-5
D gene: TRBD2

CDR3 DNA: TGTGCCACCAGCAGTTCGTGTGACAGGGAGTATCAGCCCCAGCATTTT
CDR3 protein: CATSSSCDREYQPQHF
CDR3 length: 16
clone size: .
V gene: TRBV15
J gene: TRBJ1-5
D gene: TRBD1

CDR3 DNA: TGTGCCAGCAGCTCGAGTGGACGGGGCAATTCACCCCTCCACTTT
CDR3 protein: CASSSSGRGNSPLHF
CDR3 length: 15
clone size: .
V gene: TRBV5-4
J gene: TRBJ1-6
D gene: .

CDR3 DNA: TGTGCCACCAGTCCCTCCGGGACTAGCGGGAGTACAGATACGCAGTATTTT
CDR3 protein: CATSPSGTSGSTDTQYF
CDR3 length: 17
clone size: many
V gene: TRBV24-1
J gene: TRBJ2-3
D gene: TRBD2

CDR3 DNA: TGCAGCGTTGAACAGCGGGAGGAGTTCTTC
CDR3 protein: CSVEQREEFF
CDR3 length: 10
clone size: many
V gene: TRBV29-1
J gene: TRBJ2-1
D gene: TRBD2

CDR3 DNA: TGCGCCAGCAGCTTGGTAGGTTTTCTGGGAGATGAAGCTTTCTTT
CDR3 protein: CASSLVGFLGDEAFF
CDR3 length: 15
clone size: many
V gene: TRBV5-1
J gene: TRBJ1-1
D gene: .

CDR3 DNA: TGTGCCATCAGTGAACTTAGGAACACTGAAGCTTTCTTT
CDR3 protein: CAISELRNTEAFF
CDR3 length: 13
clone size: .
V gene: TRBV10-3
J gene: TRBJ1-1
D gene: .

CDR3 DNA: TGTGCCAGCAGTCAACCAGGGGGTTCGGGCTCCACTGAAGCTTTCTTT
CDR3 protein: CASSQPGGSGSTEAFF
CDR3 length: 16
clone size: .
V gene: TRBV28
J gene: TRBJ1-1
D gene: TRBD1

CDR3 DNA: TGTGCCAGCAGACGACAGGGGTCAACCTACGAGCAGTACTTC
CDR3 protein: CASRRQGSTYEQYF
CDR3 length: 14
clone size: .
V gene: TRBV12-3/TRBV12-4
J gene: TRBJ2-7
D gene: TRBD1

CDR3 DNA: TGTGCCAGCAGCTCTTTTGCGGGAGGTTCCGCCGGGGAGCTGTTTTTT
CDR3 protein: CASSSFAGGSAGELFF
CDR3 length: 16
clone size: many
V gene: TRBV7-3
J gene: TRBJ2-2
D gene: TRBD2

CDR3 DNA: TGTGCCAGCAGCTTGGGAGGCGGATCCTCTGGGGCCAACGTCCTGACTTTC
CDR3 protein: CASSLGGGSSGANVLTF
CDR3 length: 17
clone size: many
V gene: TRBV5-4
J gene: TRBJ2-6
D gene: .

CDR3 DNA: TGTGCCACCAGTGATTTAGGGGACGGGGAGCTGTTTTTT
CDR3 protein: CATSDLGDGELFF
CDR3 length: 13
clone size: many
V gene: TRBV24-1
J gene: TRBJ2-2
D gene: .

CDR3 DNA: TGTGCCAGCAGCGAACAGGGGGCATACGGGGAGCTGTTTTTT
CDR3 protein: CASSEQGAYGELFF
CDR3 length: 14
clone size: many
V gene: TRBV9
J gene: TRBJ2-2
D gene: TRBD1

CDR3 DNA: TGTGCCATCAGTCGGGACAGCTTCCATAATTCACCCCTCCACTTT
CDR3 protein: CAISRDSFHNSPLHF
CDR3 length: 15
clone size: many
V gene: TRBV10-3
J gene: TRBJ1-6
D gene: TRBD1

CDR3 DNA: TGCAGTGCTATCCGGACCAGCCGTGAGACCCAGTACTTC
CDR3 protein: CSAIRTSRETQYF
CDR3 length: 13
clone size: many
V gene: TRBV20-1
J gene: TRBJ2-5
D gene: .

CDR3 DNA: TGCAGCGTTGTACTATATTTGGACTCTGGAAACACCATATATTTT
CDR3 protein: CSVVLYLDSGNTIYF
CDR3 length: 15
clone size: .
V gene: TRBV29-1
J gene: TRBJ1-3
D gene: .

CDR3 DNA: TGCGCCAGCAGCCAGGGACAGGGGGTCATCTACGAGCAGTACTTC
CDR3 protein: CASSQGQGVIYEQYF
CDR3 length: 15
clone size: many
V gene: TRBV5-1
J gene: TRBJ2-7
D gene: TRBD1

CDR3 DNA: TGTGCCACTGGGACTAGCGGGGGGATATATGAGCAGTTCTTC
CDR3 protein: CATGTSGGIYEQFF
CDR3 length: 14
clone size: many
V gene: TRBV24-1
J gene: TRBJ2-1
D gene: TRBD2

CDR3 DNA: TGTGCCAGCAGCCAAGACGGGACTAGCACAAGTACGCAGTATTTT
CDR3 protein: CASSQDGTSTSTQYF
CDR3 length: 15
clone size: .
V gene: TRBV3-1
J gene: TRBJ2-3
D gene: TRBD2

CDR3 DNA: TGTGCCAGCAGCTCCCTCAGGGGGGACCGTCCTCACTTC
CDR3 protein: CASSSLRGDRPHF
CDR3 length: 13
clone size: many
V gene: TRBV6-1
J gene: TRBJ2-7
D gene: .

CDR3 DNA: TGCGCCAGCAGCGGGGGACTAGGGGAGAACACCGGGGAGCTGTTTTTT
CDR3 protein: CASSGGLGENTGELFF
CDR3 length: 16
clone size: many
V gene: TRBV5-1
J gene: TRBJ2-2
D gene: TRBD2

CDR3 DNA: TGTGCCACCAGTGATTCCCTCGGGACAGCCTTAGAGCAGTTCTTC
CDR3 protein: CATSDSLGTALEQFF
CDR3 length: 15
clone size: many
V gene: TRBV24-1
J gene: TRBJ2-1
D gene: TRBD1

CDR3 DNA: TGCGCCAGCAGCCTGACACTAGCCAAAAACATTCAGTACTTC
CDR3 protein: CASSLTLAKNIQYF
CDR3 length: 14
clone size: once
V gene: TRBV5-1
J gene: TRBJ2-4
D gene: .

CDR3 DNA: TGTGCCAGCAGCCTAGGACTAGCGGGACCCGTATCCTACAATGAGCAGTTCTTC
CDR3 protein: CASSLGLAGPVSYNEQFF
CDR3 length: 18
clone size: many
V gene: TRBV9
J gene: TRBJ2-1
D gene: TRBD2

CDR3 DNA: TGTGCCAGCTCACCCAAAGAGTTTGTGCATGGCTACACCTTC
CDR3 protein: CASSPKEFVHGYTF
CDR3 length: 14
clone size: few
V gene: TRBV18
J gene: TRBJ1-2
D gene: .

CDR3 DNA: TGCGCCAGCAGCTTGGGGGGGACTAGCGGGTTAAACGTGCAGTACTTC
CDR3 protein: CASSLGGTSGLNVQYF
CDR3 length: 16
clone size: many
V gene: TRBV5-1
J gene: TRBJ2-7
D gene: TRBD2

CDR3 DNA: TGTGCCAGCAGTGAACTCCGGGGACAGGGTGTAGGCCAGCCCCAGCATTTT
CDR3 protein: CASSELRGQGVGQPQHF
CDR3 length: 17
clone size: many
V gene: TRBV6-1
J gene: TRBJ1-5
D gene: TRBD1

CDR3 DNA: TGCAGTGCTAGAGCTCCTAACGGCTACGAGCAGTACTTC
CDR3 protein: CSARAPNGYEQYF
CDR3 length: 13
clone size: many
V gene: TRBV20-1
J gene: TRBJ2-7
D gene: .

CDR3 DNA: TGTGCCAGCAGCTCCGGGGGCAGGGGGCTTAGGAATGAAAAACTGTTTTTT
CDR3 protein: CASSSGGRGLRNEKLFF
CDR3 length: 17
clone size: .
V gene: TRBV7-9
J gene: TRBJ1-4
D gene: TRBD1

CDR3 DNA: TGTGCCTGGAGCAGGCTAGCCGTACATAGCACAGATACGCAGTATTTT
CDR3 protein: CAWSRLAVHSTDTQYF
CDR3 length: 16
clone size: few
V gene: TRBV30
J gene: TRBJ2-3
D gene: .

CDR3 DNA: TGTGCCAGCAGCTTTAAGACAGGGGGGTTGACTGAAGCTTTCTTT
CDR3 protein: CASSFKTGGLTEAFF
CDR3 length: 15
clone size: many
V gene: TRBV7-9
J gene: TRBJ1-1
D gene: TRBD1

CDR3 DNA: TGTGCCAGCAGCCCACCGGGCCGGGGGGGTAGGCAGTATTTT
CDR3 protein: CASSPPGRGGRQYF
CDR3 length: 14
clone size: many
V gene: TRBV12-3/TRBV12-4
J gene: TRBJ2-3
D gene: TRBD2

CDR3 DNA: TGTGCCAGCCGTTACAGGGTTAATGAAAAACTGTTTTTT
CDR3 protein: CASRYRVNEKLFF
CDR3 length: 13
clone size: many
V gene: TRBV12-3/TRBV12-4
J gene: TRBJ1-4
D gene: .

CDR3 DNA: TGCGCCATCAGCCTCCCGGGCCCTGGGACTGAAGCTTTCTTT
CDR3 protein: CAISLPGPGTEAFF
CDR3 length: 14
clone size: once
V gene: TRBV5-1
J gene: TRBJ1-1
D gene: .

CDR3 DNA: TGTGCCAGCGCCGAACTTGGGGTGTTGATTCAGTACTTC
CDR3 protein: CASAELGVLIQYF
CDR3 length: 13
clone size: .
V gene: TRBV11-2
J gene: TRBJ2-4
D gene: .